This record covers a single T cell receptor beta chain. Using immunoSEQ multiplex PCR, the repertoire was profiled, and TCRdb retains in-frame clones only, with some absent. The sample includes about 140,000 clones, about nine tenths seen only once; the top ten take under 2%. This entry belongs to a study of T cell responses to AZD1222 COVID-19 vaccine. Trimming pared 0 bases from V and 8 bases from J, leaving 7 bases between. In germline, CDR1 is DFQATT, CDR2 SNEGSKA (reference sequence). The CDR3 length is 11 residues. The input for sequencing was peripheral blood, taken 28 days after the second AZD1222 dose. The chain joins TRBV20-1 to TRBJ1-1; possible D gene TRBD1, 5 bases. This receptor was obtained from an adult who received the AZD1222 COVID-19 vaccine. The CDR3 region has the DNA TGCAGTGCTAGAGATGCAGGGGAAGCTTTCTTT. Translated: CSARDAGEAFF.